This T cell receptor (beta chain) was found in a study of somatic mutations in cytotoxic T cells in rheumatoid arthritis. Sequenced by immunoSEQ multiplex PCR; TCRdb stores in-frame clones only, minus some. The table records tens of thousands of clones, roughly four fifths of them present only once. CDR3 length: 13 residues. Trimming pared 5 bases from V and 4 bases from J, leaving 10 bases between. CDR1 is LNHDA and CDR2 is SQIVND in the germline V gene (reference sequence). The J gene is TRBJ2-3, the V gene TRBV19; either TRBD1 or TRBD2 may fit D (5 bases each). This clonotype was sampled from a man in his forties or fifties in good health. Sequenced input: CD8+ T cells sorted from blood. The CDR3 DNA follows: TGTGCCAGTAGTCCCCGGGACCCAGATACGCAGTATTTT. Protein: CASSPRDPDTQYF. The full variable domain, with the rest looked up from reference TRBV19 and TRBJ2-3, is DGGITQSPKYLFRKEGQNVTLSCEQNLNHDAMYWYRQDPGQGLRLIYYSQIVNDFQKGDIAEGYSVSREKKESFPLTVTSAQKNPTAFYLCASSPRDPDTQYFGPGTRLTVL.